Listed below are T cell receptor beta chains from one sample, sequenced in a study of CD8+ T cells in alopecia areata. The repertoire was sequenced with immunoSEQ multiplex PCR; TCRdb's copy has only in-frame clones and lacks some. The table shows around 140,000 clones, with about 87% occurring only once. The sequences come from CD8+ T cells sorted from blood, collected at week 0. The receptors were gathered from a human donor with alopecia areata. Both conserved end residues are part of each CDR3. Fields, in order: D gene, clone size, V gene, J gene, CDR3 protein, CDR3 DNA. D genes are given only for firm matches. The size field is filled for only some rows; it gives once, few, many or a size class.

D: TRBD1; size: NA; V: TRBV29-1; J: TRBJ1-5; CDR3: CSVGGTGDNQPQHF; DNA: TGCAGCGTCGGGGGGACAGGGGACAATCAGCCCCAGCATTTT
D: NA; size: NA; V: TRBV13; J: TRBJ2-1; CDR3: CASQGRTGFYNEQFF; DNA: TGTGCCAGCCAGGGACGGACTGGATTTTACAATGAGCAGTTCTTC
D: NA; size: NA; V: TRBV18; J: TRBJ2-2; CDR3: CASSPYGQPRMDTGELFF; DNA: TGTGCCAGCTCTCCTTACGGACAGCCCCGCATGGACACCGGGGAGCTGTTTTTT
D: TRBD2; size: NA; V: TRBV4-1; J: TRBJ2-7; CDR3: CASSQSGSNEQYF; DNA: TGCGCCAGCAGCCAAAGCGGGAGCAACGAGCAGTACTTC
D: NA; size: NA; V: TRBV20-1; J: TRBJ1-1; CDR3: CSAIWNTEAFF; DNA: TGCAGTGCTATCTGGAACACTGAAGCTTTCTTT
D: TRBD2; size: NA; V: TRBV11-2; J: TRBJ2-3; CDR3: CASSLDLWGGLTDTQYF; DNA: TGTGCCAGCAGCTTAGATCTGTGGGGAGGGCTCACAGATACGCAGTATTTT
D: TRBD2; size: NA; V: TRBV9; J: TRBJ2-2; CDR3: CASSPGEGTGELFF; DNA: TGTGCCAGCAGCCCTGGGGAGGGCACCGGGGAGCTGTTTTTT
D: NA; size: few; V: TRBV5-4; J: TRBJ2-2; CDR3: CASSWGTGELFF; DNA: TGTGCCAGCAGCTGGGGCACCGGGGAGCTGTTTTTT
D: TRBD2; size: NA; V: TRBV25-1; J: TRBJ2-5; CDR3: CASRRLAGVAQETQYF; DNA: TGTGCCAGCAGGAGGCTAGCGGGAGTAGCCCAAGAGACCCAGTACTTC
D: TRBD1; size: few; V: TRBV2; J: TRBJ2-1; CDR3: CASSTGAPQYNEQFF; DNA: TGTGCCAGCAGCACAGGGGCCCCCCAATACAATGAGCAGTTCTTC
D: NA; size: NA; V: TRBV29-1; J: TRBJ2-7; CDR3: CSVGMTVYEQYF; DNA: TGCAGCGTCGGTATGACAGTGTACGAGCAGTACTTC
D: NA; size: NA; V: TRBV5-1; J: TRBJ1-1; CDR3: CASSYNHTEAFF; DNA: TGCGCCAGCAGTTATAACCACACTGAAGCTTTCTTT
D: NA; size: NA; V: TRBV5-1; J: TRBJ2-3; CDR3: CASSLVPPEATDTQYF; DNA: TGCGCCAGCAGCTTGGTTCCACCTGAGGCAACAGATACGCAGTATTTT
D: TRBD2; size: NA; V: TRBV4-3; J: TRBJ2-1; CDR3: CASSQSLIGGGNYNEQFF; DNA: TGCGCCAGCAGCCAGAGTCTGATCGGCGGGGGGAATTACAATGAGCAGTTCTTC
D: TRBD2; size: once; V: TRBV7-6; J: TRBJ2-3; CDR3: CASSLDSPGLARYSTDTQYF; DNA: TGTGCCAGCAGCTTAGACAGCCCGGGACTAGCGCGCTATAGCACAGATACGCAGTATTTT
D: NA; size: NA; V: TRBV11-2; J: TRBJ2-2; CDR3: CASSLVGGSNTGELFF; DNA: TGTGCCAGCAGCTTAGTTGGGGGATCGAACACCGGGGAGCTGTTTTTT
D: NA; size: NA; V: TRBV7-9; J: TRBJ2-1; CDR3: CAGFDGAPSYNEQFF; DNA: TGTGCCGGGTTTGACGGTGCTCCCTCCTACAATGAGCAGTTCTTC
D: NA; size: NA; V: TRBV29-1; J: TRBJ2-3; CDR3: CSLKAQEVADTQYF; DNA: TGCAGCCTTAAAGCCCAGGAGGTCGCAGATACGCAGTATTTT
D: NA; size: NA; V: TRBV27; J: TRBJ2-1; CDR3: CASSLVQGSYNEQFF; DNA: TGTGCCAGCAGTTTAGTACAGGGATCCTACAATGAGCAGTTCTTC
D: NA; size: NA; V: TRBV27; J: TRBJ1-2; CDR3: CASSSRPTGDGYTF; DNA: TGTGCCAGCAGTAGCCGACCGACAGGCGATGGCTACACCTTC